By share, the clone carrying this T cell receptor beta chain ranks as medium-sized. The germline V and J ends were trimmed by 0 bases and 4 bases, with 10 bases remaining between them. Germline loops: CDR1 LNHDA, CDR2 SQIVND (reference sequence). The CDR3 runs 14 residues. These data belong to a study of graft-versus-host responses after intestinal transplantation. Overall study: Every transplant recipient was induced with anti-thymocyte globulin, then maintained on tacrolimus and steroids for about 3 years.

Plating combined about 200,000 CFSE-labeled responder cells with about 200,000 irradiated, violet-dye-labeled stimulator cells. Responder CD3+CD4+ and CD3+CD8+ cells that were proliferating and CFSE-low were sorted after the reaction. The table came from immunoSEQ multiplex PCR; TCRdb's copy has only in-frame clones and leaves some out. The table lists tens of thousands of clones, approximately 40% of them singletons. Overall study findings and caveats: GvH clones detected in recipient marrow included some appearing first in ileum or blood.

The chain joins TRBV19 to TRBJ2-7, with D possibly being TRBD2 (6 bases). The origin of this receptor is a human patient who was an organ donor for intestinal transplantation. The sequences come from alloreactive CD8+ T cells from a mixed lymphocyte reaction culture, collected before transplantation. Subset given: CFSE-low proliferating T cells sorted from approximately six-day pre-transplant mixed lymphocyte reaction (GvH or HvG direction). The CDR3 reads CASSIDEGRYEQYF. CDR3 DNA sequence: TGTGCCAGTAGTATAGATGAGGGGAGGTACGAGCAGTACTTC.